The next 26 T cell receptor beta chains were all read from a single sample in a study of CD8 T cells in ankylosing spondylitis. TCRdb re-derived calls from the 5' RACE reads in MiXCR, one entry per CDR3 protein. The sample consists of 210,000 or so distinct CDR3 sequences, roughly 8.2% of them appearing once. Material: blood, either unsorted or a sorted T cell fraction (not recorded which). All receptors derive from a female donor with ankylosing spondylitis or in good health (not recorded which).

The table lists this clonotype with a few counts. V gene TRBV30 combines with J gene TRBJ2-1; TRBD2 agrees at 8 bases. The CDR3 totals 14 residues. The junction had 2 bases not matched to a gene; V was cut back by 0 bases and J by 4 bases. CDR1 and CDR2 (germline): GTSNPN, SVGIG (reference sequence). The CDR3 protein is CAWSVAGGYNEQFF. CDR3 in DNA: TGTGCCTGGAGTGTGGCGGGAGGATACAATGAGCAGTTCTTC. The whole variable domain, remainder taken from reference TRBV30 and TRBJ2-1, is SQTIHQWPATLVQPVGSPLSLECTVEGTSNPNLYWYRQAAGRGLQLLFYSVGIGQISSEVPQNLSASRPQDRQFILSSKKLLLSDSGFYLCAWSVAGGYNEQFFGPGTRLTVL.

This clonotype was seen at least ten times. The junction shows a germline mismatch at one end, possibly a read error. The V and J genes are TRBV12-3 or TRBV12-4 and TRBJ1-1, with D possibly matching TRBD1 (5 bases). The CDR3 is made up of 14 amino acids. CDR3 residues: CASSLGSRTGGISF. CDR3 bases: TGTGCCAGCAGTTTGGGGAGTAGAACGGGGGGAATAAGCTTT.

This clonotype was observed many times. This chain connects TRBV3-1 to TRBJ2-1; D perhaps matches TRBD2 (6 bases). Germline CDR1 reads LGHDT; CDR2 reads YNNKEL (reference sequence). V was clipped by 0 bases and J by 4 bases, with 10 bases between them. This CDR3 comprises 15 residues. This chain's CDR3 is CASSQDASEYNEQFF. DNA of the CDR3: TGTGCCAGCAGCCAAGATGCTAGCGAGTACAATGAGCAGTTCTTC.

The CDR3 loop is CASSGVGLKETQYF. CDR3 nucleotide sequence: TGTGCCAGCAGCGGGGTGGGACTAAAAGAGACCCAGTACTTC. The chain has TRBV7-2 and TRBJ2-5, with 7 positions matching TRBD2. Germline V gives CDR1 SGHTA, CDR2 FQGNSA. The CDR3 runs to 14 residues. J gave up 3 bases and V 5 bases, and 6 bases lay outside the gene matches. Full variable domain (outside the CDR3, taken from reference TRBV7-2 and TRBJ2-5): GAGVSQSPSNKVTEKGKDVELRCDPISGHTALYWYRQSLGQGLEFLIYFQGNSAPDKSGLPSDRFSAERTGGSVSTLTIQRTQQEDSAVYLCASSGVGLKETQYFGPGTRLLVL.

This clonotype showed up many times. This sequence joins TRBV24-1 and TRBJ2-1; possibly TRBD2 for D (5 bases). Per the germline V gene, CDR1 is KGHDR and CDR2 is SFDVKD. V lost 3 bases, J lost 5 bases, and 10 bases lay in between. This CDR3 contains 14 residues. The CDR3 DNA follows: TGTGCCACCAGTGATCGGACTCGAGACAATGAGCAGTTCTTC. Translating it yields CATSDRTRDNEQFF.

This clonotype has at least ten counts. V and J are TRBV12-3 or TRBV12-4 and TRBJ2-3, with 9 bases aligning to TRBD2. The CDR3 runs to 16 residues. V shed 1 base and J 5 bases; nucleotides not matched to a gene: 7. The DNA for the CDR3 is TGTGCCAGCAGTTTAGGAGGGACTAGCCATGAAGATACGCAGTATTTT. Protein: CASSLGGTSHEDTQYF.

This clonotype came up many times. The chain couples TRBV6-2 or TRBV6-3 to TRBJ2-5; tentative D call: TRBD1 (6 bases). Germline CDR1 and CDR2: MNHEY and SVGEGT. The CDR3 runs 14 residues. Deletions cut 6 bases from V and 1 base from J, with 12 bases between. In DNA form, the CDR3 reads TGTGCCAGCAGCCCCACAGGGACCCAAGAGACCCAGTACTTC. As protein: CASSPTGTQETQYF.

This clonotype was seen many times. CDR3 sequence reads: CATSPSRSSTDTQYF. CDR3 in DNA: TGTGCCACCAGTCCTAGCAGATCTAGCACAGATACGCAGTATTTT. V and J are TRBV15 and TRBJ2-3; D is perhaps TRBD2 (5 bases). The CDR3 is 15 residues long. Germline V gene data show CDR1 as LNHNV and CDR2 as YYDKDF (reference sequence). Trimming took 6 bases from V and 0 from J, leaving 13 bases between them.

There are many counts of this clonotype. The chain combines TRBV10-3 with TRBJ2-1, with TRBD2 matching 10 bases. Per the germline V gene, CDR1 is ENHRY and CDR2 is SYGVKD. The V segment lost 6 bases and the J segment 5 bases; nucleotides outside the gene matches: 1. CDR3 length equals 13 residues. DNA for the CDR3: TGTGCCATCAGCGGGACTAGCGACAATGAGCAGTTCTTC. Translated: CAISGTSDNEQFF.

This clonotype has at least ten counts. The CDR3 nucleotides read TGTGCCAGCAGCCTCGGTAGACTCACAGATACGCAGTATTTT. Amino acid sequence: CASSLGRLTDTQYF. The V call is TRBV11-2, the J call TRBJ2-3; unclear D gene. The length of the CDR3 is 14 residues. Germline lookup yields CDR1 SGHAT and CDR2 FQNNGV. V was clipped by 5 bases and J by 2 bases, with 11 bases between them.

The table lists this clonotype with many counts. The rearrangement joins TRBV20-1 to TRBJ2-1; possible D gene TRBD2, 6 bases. Between the trimmed V and J ends, which lost 3 bases and 7 bases, there was a span of 13 bases. Germline CDR1 is DFQATT and CDR2 is SNEGSKA (reference sequence). CDR3 size: 13 residues. CDR3 in DNA: TGCAGTGCTAGGTATGGGGGAGGTAATGAGCAGTTCTTC. Its protein is CSARYGGGNEQFF.

The table lists this clonotype with many counts. The CDR3 loop is CSAEIGGAYEQYF. The CDR3 bases are TGCAGTGCCGAAATCGGGGGGGCCTACGAGCAGTACTTC. The chain recombines TRBV20-1 with TRBJ2-7, with 8 nucleotides matching TRBD2. Germline lookup yields CDR1 DFQATT and CDR2 SNEGSKA (reference sequence). The CDR3 covers 13 residues. Germline trimming cut 6 bases from V and 2 bases from J; bases unmatched to any gene: 6.

This chain connects TRBV6-2 or TRBV6-3 to TRBJ2-1; no definite D call. Looked up from germline, CDR1 is MNHEY and CDR2 is SVGEGT. The CDR3 spans 11 residues. Trimming pared 2 bases from V and 8 bases from J, leaving 4 bases between. CDR3 sequence: CASSYIDEQFF. In nucleotides, the CDR3 is TGTGCCAGCAGTTACATAGATGAGCAGTTCTTC.

This clonotype came up many times. The rearrangement joins TRBV4-3 to TRBJ1-1; no clear D. Looked up from germline, CDR1 is LGHNA and CDR2 is YSLEER. The CDR3 is made up of 15 amino acids. V lost 0 bases, J lost 1 base, and 9 bases lay in between. In nucleotides, the CDR3 is TGCGCCAGCAGCCAAGATGGTACAGCGAACACTGAAGCTTTCTTT. This translates into CASSQDGTANTEAFF.

This clonotype has just a few counts. A read error may explain this, as a much larger clone is one base away. The rearrangement uses TRBV5-1 and TRBJ2-7; 8 nucleotides match TRBD2. The CDR3 runs to 13 residues. Germline assignment: CDR1 SGHRS and CDR2 YFSETQ. The CDR3 coding sequence is TGCGTCAGCAGCGGGGGAGTGACCTACGAGCAGTACTTC. This encodes CVSSGGVTYEQYF.

The table lists this clonotype with many counts. This rearrangement joins TRBV30 to TRBJ2-1; TRBD2 aligns across 8 bases. This CDR3 region has 13 residues. Germline V gene lookup returns CDR1 GTSNPN and CDR2 SVGIG (reference sequence). V trimming: 5 bases; J trimming: 7 bases; junction bases outside the gene matches: 7. CDR3 protein: CAWGAGAENEQFF. The CDR3 coding sequence is TGTGCCTGGGGAGCGGGAGCGGAAAATGAGCAGTTCTTC.

This clonotype has at least ten counts. J is TRBJ1-3 and V is TRBV29-1, with D possibly being TRBD1 (5 bases). Per germline, CDR1 SQVTM and CDR2 ANQGSEA. V was shortened by 5 bases and J by 1 base, with 12 bases between the two germline ends. CDR3 length: 14 residues. The CDR3 loop is CSVQGTKSGNTIYF. CDR3 bases: TGCAGCGTTCAGGGAACAAAATCTGGAAACACCATATATTTT.

In this sample, this clonotype turned up a few times. This sequence joins TRBV7-2 and TRBJ2-1; 10 bases agree with TRBD2. CDR1 and CDR2 from the germline V gene are SGHTA and FQGNSA. The CDR3 length is 14 residues. V was pared by 5 bases and J by 8 bases, with 6 bases of the junction left unmatched. CDR3 residues: CASSEGLAPHEQFF. The CDR3 region has the DNA TGTGCCAGCAGCGAGGGACTAGCGCCGCATGAGCAGTTCTTC.

In this sample, this clonotype turned up a few times. The V gene is TRBV7-2, the J gene TRBJ2-7; 9 bases are shared with TRBD1. This CDR3 region has 15 residues. V was pared by 0 bases and J by 5 bases, with 5 bases of the junction left unmatched. Germline V gives CDR1 SGHTA, CDR2 FQGNSA. CDR3 amino acids: CASSLARTGVHEQYF. Here the CDR3 DNA reads TGTGCCAGCAGCTTAGCTCGGACAGGGGTTCACGAGCAGTACTTC. The variable domain in full, with the rest retrieved from reference TRBV7-2 and TRBJ2-7, is GAGVSQSPSNKVTEKGKDVELRCDPISGHTALYWYRQSLGQGLEFLIYFQGNSAPDKSGLPSDRFSAERTGGSVSTLTIQRTQQEDSAVYLCASSLARTGVHEQYFGPGTRLTVT.

This clonotype was counted ten times or more. The chain joins TRBV20-1 to TRBJ2-1, with 11 bases identical to TRBD2. The germline gives CDR1 DFQATT, CDR2 SNEGSKA (reference sequence). V gave up 1 base and J gave up 3 bases; unmatched junction bases: 5. The CDR3 loop spans 16 amino acids. The CDR3 coding sequence is TGCAGTGCTAGAGTAGGTAGCGGGAGGGTCTACAATGAGCAGTTCTTC. This sequence encodes CSARVGSGRVYNEQFF.

This clonotype was counted at least ten times. V is TRBV9 and J is TRBJ2-1; 12 bases are a match to TRBD2. Germline V gives CDR1 SGDLS, CDR2 YYNGEE. The CDR3 runs to 18 residues. Unmatched junction bases numbered 13, after V lost 2 bases and J lost 7 bases. CDR3 sequence (DNA): TGTGCCAGCAGCGTCTTGACTAGCGGGAGTTCATTTGGGAATGAGCAGTTCTTC. Its protein product is CASSVLTSGSSFGNEQFF.

This clonotype came up many times. This sequence joins TRBV5-1 and TRBJ2-2; D is undetermined. Germline V CDR1 and CDR2: SGHRS, YFSETQ. The CDR3 runs to 15 residues. V gave up 2 bases and J gave up 3 bases, with 11 bases separating them. In DNA form, the CDR3 reads TGCGCCAGCAGCTTAAGTTTGGGGTACACCGGGGAGCTGTTTTTT. As protein: CASSLSLGYTGELFF. Filled out from reference TRBV5-1 and TRBJ2-2, the complete variable domain reads KAGVTQTPRYLIKTRGQQVTLSCSPISGHRSVSWYQQTPGQGLQFLFEYFSETQRNKGNFPGRFSGRQFSNSRSEMNVSTLELGDSALYLCASSLSLGYTGELFFGEGSRLTVL.

V gene TRBV7-2 combines with J gene TRBJ2-7; D is undetermined. The germline gives CDR1 SGHTA, CDR2 FQGNSA. Trimming cost V 2 bases and J 0 bases, with 8 bases left between them. CDR3 size: 14 residues. CDR3: CASSLSRSSYEQYF. CDR3 coding DNA: TGTGCCAGCAGCTTATCCAGGTCCTCCTACGAGCAGTACTTC.

On this clonotype: A much more abundant neighbour one base away suggests this may be a read error. The rearrangement links TRBV20-1 to TRBJ2-7, with TRBD1 matching over 8 bases. Germline assignment: CDR1 DFQATT and CDR2 SNEGSKA (reference sequence). CDR3 length: 15 residues. In DNA form, the CDR3 reads TGCACTGCTAGAGGGGTAGGGACAGGAGCCTACGAGCAGTACTTC. Translation: CTARGVGTGAYEQYF.

This clonotype appeared many times. The chain recombines TRBV12-3 or TRBV12-4 with TRBJ2-1; 11 bases fit TRBD2. The trim removed 5 bases at V and 1 base at J, leaving 4 bases unmatched. The CDR3 has 16 residues. The CDR3 DNA follows: TGTGCCAGCAGTCCGTGGACTAGCGGGTCCTACAATGAGCAGTTCTTC. This gives the protein CASSPWTSGSYNEQFF.

The table lists this clonotype with many counts. The V gene is TRBV10-2, the J gene TRBJ1-4; TRBD1 matches 7 bases. The ends lost 6 bases at V and 4 bases at J; junction bases unmatched: 5. CDR1 and CDR2 from the germline V gene are WSHSY and SAAADI. The CDR3 has 14 amino acids. The CDR3 DNA is TGCGCCAGCAGATCCGGGACAGATAATGAAAAACTGTTTTTT. This translates into CASRSGTDNEKLFF.